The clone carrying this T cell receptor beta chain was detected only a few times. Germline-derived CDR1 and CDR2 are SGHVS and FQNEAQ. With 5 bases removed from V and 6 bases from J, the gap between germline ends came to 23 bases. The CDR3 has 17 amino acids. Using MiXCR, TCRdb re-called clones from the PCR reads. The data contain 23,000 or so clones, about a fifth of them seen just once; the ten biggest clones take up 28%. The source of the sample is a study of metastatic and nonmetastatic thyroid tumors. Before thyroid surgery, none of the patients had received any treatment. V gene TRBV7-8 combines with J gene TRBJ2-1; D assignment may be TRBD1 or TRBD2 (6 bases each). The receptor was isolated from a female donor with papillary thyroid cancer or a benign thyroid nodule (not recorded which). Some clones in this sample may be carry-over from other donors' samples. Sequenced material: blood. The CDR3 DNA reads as TGTGCCAGCAGCCGCCATGGGATGGGGGGCCTGGGCAATGAGCAGTTCTTC. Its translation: CASSRHGMGGLGNEQFF. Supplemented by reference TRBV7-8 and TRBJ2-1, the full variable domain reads GAGVSQSPRYKVAKRGQDVALRCDPISGHVSLFWYQQALGQGPEFLTYFQNEAQLDKSGLPSDRFFAERPEGSVSTLKIQRTQQEDSAVYLCASSRHGMGGLGNEQFFGPGTRLTVL.